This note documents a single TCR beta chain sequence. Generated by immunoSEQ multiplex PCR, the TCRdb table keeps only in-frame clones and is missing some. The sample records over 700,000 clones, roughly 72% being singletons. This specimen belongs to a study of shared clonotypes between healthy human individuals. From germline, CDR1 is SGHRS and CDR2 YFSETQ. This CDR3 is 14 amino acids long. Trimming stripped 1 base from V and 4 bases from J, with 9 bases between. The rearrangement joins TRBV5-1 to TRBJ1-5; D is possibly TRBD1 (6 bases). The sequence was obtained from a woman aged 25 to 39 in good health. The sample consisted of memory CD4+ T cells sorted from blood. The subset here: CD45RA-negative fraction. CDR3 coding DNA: TGCGCCAGCAGCTTGCAGGGGCCAAATCAGCCCCAGCATTTT. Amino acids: CASSLQGPNQPQHF.